Listed below are T cell receptor beta chains from one sample, sequenced in a study of blood T cells in healthy people across ages. Each CDR3 protein gets one entry after TCRdb re-called the 5' RACE reads with MiXCR. Of 650,000 to 1,000,000 distinct CDR3 sequences in the sample, approximately 35% are singletons; the top ten hold 10% to 15%. The sequenced material came from blood. The receptor source for this set is a man aged 18-30 years in good health. Both conserved end residues are part of each CDR3. D genes are given only for firm matches. Expanded clones get a size class; other rows say once, few or many, or leave the size out.

cdr3_nt,cdr3_aa,clone_size,j_call,v_call,d_call
TGCAGTGCTGGGACTAGCGGGAGAATCAATGAGCAGTTCTTC,CSAGTSGRINEQFF,-,TRBJ2-1,TRBV20-1,TRBD2
TGTGCCAGCAGCTTAGGTCCATCTCTGGGTCAGCCCCAGCATTTT,CASSLGPSLGQPQHF,few,TRBJ1-5,TRBV13,-
TGTGCCAGCAGGAGTGCGGGGGGGCCTCATGAGCAGTTCTTC,CASRSAGGPHEQFF,-,TRBJ2-1,TRBV12-3/TRBV12-4,TRBD2
TGCGCCAGCAGCCCCAGTCTAGCGAACACTGAAGCTTTCTTT,CASSPSLANTEAFF,many,TRBJ1-1,TRBV4-3,-
TGCGCCAGCAGCCCGGACAGGGGGCGGGAGCAGTTCTTC,CASSPDRGREQFF,-,TRBJ2-1,TRBV4-3,TRBD1
TGTGCCAGCAGTGAATTGTACACTAATCAGCCCCAGCATTTT,CASSELYTNQPQHF,-,TRBJ1-5,TRBV6-1,-
TGCAGTGCTATAGGGCGTGGGGGGCCCTATGGCTACACCTTC,CSAIGRGGPYGYTF,few,TRBJ1-2,TRBV20-1,-
TGTGCCAGCAGCCCGGGAGCAGCCTATGGCTACACCTTC,CASSPGAAYGYTF,-,TRBJ1-2,TRBV5-4,-
TGTGCCAGCAGTGAGGTGGGGCGGACAGATACGCAGTATTTT,CASSEVGRTDTQYF,few,TRBJ2-3,TRBV2,-
TGCAGTGGAGAGGCTGGGGTAGGCAATCAGCCCCAGCATTTT,CSGEAGVGNQPQHF,-,TRBJ1-5,TRBV20-1,-
TGTGCCACCACGAGCGCCCTGGGCCCCTACGAGCAGTACTTC,CATTSALGPYEQYF,-,TRBJ2-7,TRBV10-3,-
TGTGCCAGCAGCTCCGGCCAGCGCGATGAGCAGTACTTC,CASSSGQRDEQYF,few,TRBJ2-5,TRBV7-9,-
TGCAGCGTTGTTGGCCCCTCAACTAATGAAAAACTGTTTTTT,CSVVGPSTNEKLFF,-,TRBJ1-4,TRBV29-1,-
TGTGCCAGCAGGACACTAGCGGGGGGCGCAGATACGCAGTATTTT,CASRTLAGGADTQYF,few,TRBJ2-3,TRBV12-3/TRBV12-4,TRBD2
TGCGCCAGCAGCTTGGAGAGGGGGACGTTCGCCGAAGCTTTCTTT,CASSLERGTFAEAFF,-,TRBJ1-1,TRBV5-1,-
TGCGCCAGCAGCCAAGACGACTATTCCAATGAGCAGTTCTTC,CASSQDDYSNEQFF,many,TRBJ2-1,TRBV4-3,-
TGTGCCTGCAGGAACAGGGGGCAAGAGACCCAGTACTTC,CACRNRGQETQYF,-,TRBJ2-5,TRBV27,TRBD1
TGTGCCAGTAGCTTTCTAGCGGGAGGATACGAGCAGTACTTC,CASSFLAGGYEQYF,few,TRBJ2-7,TRBV19,TRBD2
TGTGCCAGCAGCTCGTCGACAGGCTCCAATGAGCAGTACTTC,CASSSSTGSNEQYF,-,TRBJ2-4,TRBV7-8,-
TGTGCCAGCAGTTTACGGTACAGAAACACTGAAGCTTTCTTT,CASSLRYRNTEAFF,-,TRBJ1-1,TRBV12-3/TRBV12-4,-
TGTGCCAGCACTAAGGACAGGAGCTCCTACAATGAGCAGTTCTTC,CASTKDRSSYNEQFF,few,TRBJ2-1,TRBV6-2/TRBV6-3,TRBD1
TGTGCCACCAGACAGTTAGAAAATGAAAAACTGTTTTTT,CATRQLENEKLFF,-,TRBJ1-4,TRBV2,-
TGTGCCAGCAGCCAGGGCGGGCTTAGCACAGATACGCAGTATTTT,CASSQGGLSTDTQYF,-,TRBJ2-3,TRBV7-2,-
TGCAGTGCTGGACGGGCGGCAGGCCCTGATTCACCCCTCCACTTT,CSAGRAAGPDSPLHF,-,TRBJ1-6,TRBV20-1,-
TGCGCCAGCAGCTTGGAACAGGGGAACACTGAAGCTTTCTTT,CASSLEQGNTEAFF,-,TRBJ1-1,TRBV5-1,-
TGTGCCAGCAGTTACGCAGGGACAAGCAAGCGAGAGGCCCAGTACTTC,CASSYAGTSKREAQYF,-,TRBJ2-5,TRBV6-5,-
TGCGCCAGCAGCTTGGAGGGACAGGGCCTCAAAAACATTCAGTACTTC,CASSLEGQGLKNIQYF,-,TRBJ2-4,TRBV5-1,TRBD1
TGCGCCAGCAGCTTGGATTCGCTCGTCCAGGAGACCCAGTACTTC,CASSLDSLVQETQYF,-,TRBJ2-5,TRBV5-1,-
TGCGCCTGCTCGATACAGGGTAATATCGGAGAGACCCAGTACTTC,CACSIQGNIGETQYF,many,TRBJ2-5,TRBV5-1,-
TGTGCCAGCAGCCAGCGGGCGATCCCTAACTATGGCTACACCTTC,CASSQRAIPNYGYTF,many,TRBJ1-2,TRBV14,-
TGTGTCAGCAGCGAAGGGACCAGGTACCAAGAGACCCAGTACTTC,CVSSEGTRYQETQYF,-,TRBJ2-5,TRBV9,-
TGCGCCAGCAGCCAGGGTGGCTATAATTCACCCCTCCACTTT,CASSQGGYNSPLHF,-,TRBJ1-6,TRBV4-3,-
TGCAGTGCCAGGGGCCAGGCTGACCCTGGGGCCAACGTCCTGACTTTC,CSARGQADPGANVLTF,-,TRBJ2-6,TRBV20-1,-
TGCAGTGCCGGAGGGGTTTATGGCTACACCTTC,CSAGGVYGYTF,-,TRBJ1-2,TRBV20-1,-
TGTGCCAGCATCGGGGGACAGGGAAGCTACAATGAGCAGTTCTTC,CASIGGQGSYNEQFF,-,TRBJ2-1,TRBV13,TRBD1
TGTGCCAGCAGCCCTGCCAGGAGGGGGGGTGAGGAGCAGTACTTC,CASSPARRGGEEQYF,-,TRBJ2-7,TRBV4-2,-
TGTGCCACCAGCAGAGGGGGAGGACCGGGGGATTCACCCCTCCACTTT,CATSRGGGPGDSPLHF,-,TRBJ1-6,TRBV15,-
TGTGCCAGCAGCCCAGGGGCAGACGAGCAGTACTTC,CASSPGADEQYF,-,TRBJ2-7,TRBV11-2,-
TGTGCCAGCAGTACCCTAGGACAGGGGAGGGCCTATGGCTACACCTTC,CASSTLGQGRAYGYTF,-,TRBJ1-2,TRBV12-3/TRBV12-4,TRBD1
TGCAGTGCCCGCAGATCATCGGCTGGGGCCAACGTCCTGACTTTC,CSARRSSAGANVLTF,few,TRBJ2-6,TRBV20-1,-
TGCGCCAGCACTCGGACCGGGACACACAACCTCTACTACGAGCAGTACTTC,CASTRTGTHNLYYEQYF,few,TRBJ2-7,TRBV5-1,-
TGTGCCAGCTCACCGGTGGACGGGGATTTAAACGAGCAGTACTTC,CASSPVDGDLNEQYF,many,TRBJ2-7,TRBV18,-
TGCGCCAGCAGCCAAGACCGGACAGGGTACAATGAGCAGTTCTTC,CASSQDRTGYNEQFF,-,TRBJ2-1,TRBV4-3,TRBD1
TGTGCCACCAGTGACTCAGCGAACACTGAAGCTTTCTTT,CATSDSANTEAFF,few,TRBJ1-1,TRBV24-1,-
TGCGCCAGCAGCCGGACAGGGCCGGGCGCTGAAGCTTTCTTT,CASSRTGPGAEAFF,-,TRBJ1-1,TRBV5-1,TRBD1
TGCAGTGCGAGACAGACCAATGATTCACCCCTCCACTTT,CSARQTNDSPLHF,few,TRBJ1-6,TRBV20-1,-
TGTGCCAGCAGCTCGAATGCGGGGGGCCCCTCTGGTGAGCAGTTCTTC,CASSSNAGGPSGEQFF,few,TRBJ2-1,TRBV7-9,TRBD2
TGTGCCAGCAGCCGACAAAATTACGAGCAGTACTTC,CASSRQNYEQYF,-,TRBJ2-7,TRBV7-2,-
TGTGCCAGCAGTTCGGTCCTCGACCCCTACGAGCAGTACTTC,CASSSVLDPYEQYF,few,TRBJ2-7,TRBV27,-
TGTGCCAGCAGCCACCCGCAAAGGGAAAAACTGTTTTTT,CASSHPQREKLFF,-,TRBJ1-4,TRBV7-9,-
TGTGCCAGCAGCTCGGGACAGACCTATGGCTACACCTTC,CASSSGQTYGYTF,few,TRBJ1-2,TRBV7-2,TRBD1
TGTGCCAGCTCACCAACGGACCAAGAGACCCAGTACTTC,CASSPTDQETQYF,few,TRBJ2-5,TRBV18,-
TGTGCCAGCAGCGAGCTAGCACTTATCCTCACAGATACGCAGTATTTT,CASSELALILTDTQYF,few,TRBJ2-3,TRBV5-6,-
TGCGCCAGCAGCCAAGGTCTAGAGACTAGCCGCACAGATACGCAGTATTTT,CASSQGLETSRTDTQYF,few,TRBJ2-3,TRBV4-3,TRBD2
TGCGCCAGCAGCCAAGATCAATTTCGGCCGGCTTCTGGGGCCAACGTCCTGACTTTC,CASSQDQFRPASGANVLTF,-,TRBJ2-6,TRBV4-3,-
TGCGCCAGCAGCTTGAGAGGGAGCACAGATACGCAGTATTTT,CASSLRGSTDTQYF,many,TRBJ2-3,TRBV5-1,-
TGTGCCAGCAGCTTACCGGGGGGCGGGGGTACGCAGTATTTT,CASSLPGGGGTQYF,-,TRBJ2-3,TRBV7-9,-
TGCAGCGTTGACAGGAACAGACGGCTGGAGACCCAGTACTTC,CSVDRNRRLETQYF,many,TRBJ2-5,TRBV29-1,-
TGCGCCAGCAGCTTGGAAACAGGAGTGAACACTGAAGCTTTCTTT,CASSLETGVNTEAFF,-,TRBJ1-1,TRBV5-1,-